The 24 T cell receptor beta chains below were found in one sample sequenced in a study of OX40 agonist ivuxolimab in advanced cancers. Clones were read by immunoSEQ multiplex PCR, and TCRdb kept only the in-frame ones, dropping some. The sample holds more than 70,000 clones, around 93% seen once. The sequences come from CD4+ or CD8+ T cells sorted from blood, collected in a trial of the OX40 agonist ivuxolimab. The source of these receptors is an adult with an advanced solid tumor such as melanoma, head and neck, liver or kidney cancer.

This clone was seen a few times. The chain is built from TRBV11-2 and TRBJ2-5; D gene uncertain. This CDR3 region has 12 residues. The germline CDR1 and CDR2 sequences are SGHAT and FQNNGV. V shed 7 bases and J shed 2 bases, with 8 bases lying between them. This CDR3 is CASTAYQETQYF. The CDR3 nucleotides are TGTGCCAGCACCGCCTATCAAGAGACCCAGTACTTC.

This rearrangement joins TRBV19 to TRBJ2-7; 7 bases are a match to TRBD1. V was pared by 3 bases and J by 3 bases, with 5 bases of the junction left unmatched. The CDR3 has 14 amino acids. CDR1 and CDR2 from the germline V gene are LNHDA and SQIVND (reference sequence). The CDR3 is CASSISWTGYEQYF. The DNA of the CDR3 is TGTGCCAGTAGTATCTCTTGGACAGGCTACGAGCAGTACTTC.

The CDR3 DNA is TGTGCCAGAAGCGGGGGTGTCCTCTCCTACGAGCAGTACTTC. Translated, it gives CARSGGVLSYEQYF. V usage is TRBV5-3 and J usage is TRBJ2-7; D assignment may be TRBD1 or TRBD2 (5 bases each). TRBV5-3 is designated an ORF whose function remains uncertain. This CDR3 is 14 amino acids long. V lost 4 bases and J lost 0, with 11 bases in between.

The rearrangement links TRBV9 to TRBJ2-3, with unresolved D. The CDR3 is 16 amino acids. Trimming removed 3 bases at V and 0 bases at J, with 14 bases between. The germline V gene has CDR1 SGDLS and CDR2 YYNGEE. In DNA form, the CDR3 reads TGTGCCAGCAGCGCACACGGAGAAACTAGCACAGATACGCAGTATTTT. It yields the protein CASSAHGETSTDTQYF.

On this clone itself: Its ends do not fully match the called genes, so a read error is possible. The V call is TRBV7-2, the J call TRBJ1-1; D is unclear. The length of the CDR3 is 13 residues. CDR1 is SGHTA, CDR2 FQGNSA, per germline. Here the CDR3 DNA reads TGTGCCAGCAGCCAATCGAGATATACTGAATCTTTCTTT. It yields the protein CASSQSRYTESFF.

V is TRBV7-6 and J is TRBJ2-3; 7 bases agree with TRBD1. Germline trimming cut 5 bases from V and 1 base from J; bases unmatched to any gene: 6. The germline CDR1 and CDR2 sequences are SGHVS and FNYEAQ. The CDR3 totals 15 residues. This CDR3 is CASSPRDRRTDTQYF. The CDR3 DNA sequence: TGTGCCAGCAGCCCCCGGGACAGACGCACAGATACGCAGTATTTT.

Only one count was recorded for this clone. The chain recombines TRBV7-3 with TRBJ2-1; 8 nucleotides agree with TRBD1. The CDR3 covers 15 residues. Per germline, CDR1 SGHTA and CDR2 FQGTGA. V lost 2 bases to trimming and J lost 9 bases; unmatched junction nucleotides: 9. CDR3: CASSLGQGASGEQFF. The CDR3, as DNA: TGTGCCAGCAGCTTAGGCCAGGGGGCATCCGGTGAGCAGTTCTTC. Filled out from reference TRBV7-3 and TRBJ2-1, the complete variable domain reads GAGVSQTPSNKVTEKGKYVELRCDPISGHTALYWYRQSLGQGPEFLIYFQGTGAADDSGLPNDRFFAVRPEGSVSTLKIQRTERGDSAVYLCASSLGQGASGEQFFGPGTRLTVL.

The CDR3 sequence: CASSPHRVNYGYTF. The CDR3, as DNA: TGTGCCAGCAGCCCCCACAGGGTTAACTATGGCTACACCTTC. The chain couples TRBV9 to TRBJ1-2, with D possibly matching TRBD1 (6 bases). The CDR3 contains 14 residues. With 4 bases removed from V and 1 base from J, the gap between germline ends came to 11 bases. Per germline, CDR1 SGDLS and CDR2 YYNGEE.

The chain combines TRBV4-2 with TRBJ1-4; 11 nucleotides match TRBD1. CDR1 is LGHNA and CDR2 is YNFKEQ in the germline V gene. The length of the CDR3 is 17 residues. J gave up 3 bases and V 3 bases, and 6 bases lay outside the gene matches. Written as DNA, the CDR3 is TGTGCCAGCAGCCACCATGGACAGGGGGCGGCTAATGAAAAACTGTTTTTT. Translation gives CASSHHGQGAANEKLFF.

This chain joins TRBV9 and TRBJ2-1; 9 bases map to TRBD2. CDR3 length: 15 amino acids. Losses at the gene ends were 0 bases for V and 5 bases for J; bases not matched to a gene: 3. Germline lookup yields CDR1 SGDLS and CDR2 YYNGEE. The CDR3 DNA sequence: TGTGCCAGCAGCGTAGGCGGGAGGGGTAACAATGAGCAGTTCTTC. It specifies CASSVGGRGNNEQFF.

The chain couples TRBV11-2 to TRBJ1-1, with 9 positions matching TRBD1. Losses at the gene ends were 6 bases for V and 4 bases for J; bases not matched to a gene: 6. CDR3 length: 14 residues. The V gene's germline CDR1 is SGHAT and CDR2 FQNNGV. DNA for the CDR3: TGTGCCAGCAGTCCGACAGGGGGTGGCACTGAAGCTTTCTTT. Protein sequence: CASSPTGGGTEAFF. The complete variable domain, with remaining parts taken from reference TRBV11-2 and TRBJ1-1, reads EAGVAQSPRYKIIEKRQSVAFWCNPISGHATLYWYQQILGQGPKLLIQFQNNGVVDDSQLPKDRFSAERLKGVDSTLKIQPAKLEDSAVYLCASSPTGGGTEAFFGQGTRLTVV.

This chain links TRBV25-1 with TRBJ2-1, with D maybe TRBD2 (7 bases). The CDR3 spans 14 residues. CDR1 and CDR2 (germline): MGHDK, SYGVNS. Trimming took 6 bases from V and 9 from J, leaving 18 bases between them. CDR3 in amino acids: CASSPKGGRLEQFF. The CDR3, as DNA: TGTGCCAGCAGCCCAAAGGGGGGGCGCCTTGAGCAGTTCTTC.

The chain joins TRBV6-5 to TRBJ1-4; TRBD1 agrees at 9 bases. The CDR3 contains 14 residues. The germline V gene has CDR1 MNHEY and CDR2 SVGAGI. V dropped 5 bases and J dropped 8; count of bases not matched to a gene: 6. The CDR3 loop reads CASSPQGAGEKLFF. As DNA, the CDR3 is TGTGCCAGCAGTCCACAGGGGGCTGGGGAAAAACTGTTTTTT.

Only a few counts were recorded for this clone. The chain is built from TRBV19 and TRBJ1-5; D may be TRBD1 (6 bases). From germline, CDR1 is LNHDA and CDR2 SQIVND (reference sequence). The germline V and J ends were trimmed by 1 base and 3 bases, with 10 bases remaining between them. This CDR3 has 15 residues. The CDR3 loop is CASSIGRTVNQPQHF. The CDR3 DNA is TGTGCCAGTAGTATAGGTAGGACAGTCAATCAGCCCCAGCATTTT.

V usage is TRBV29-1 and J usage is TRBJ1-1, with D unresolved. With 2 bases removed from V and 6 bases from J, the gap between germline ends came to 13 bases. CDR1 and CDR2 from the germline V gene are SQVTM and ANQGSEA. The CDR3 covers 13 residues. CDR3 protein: CSVELGWAPEAFF. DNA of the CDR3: TGCAGCGTTGAATTGGGCTGGGCCCCTGAAGCTTTCTTT.

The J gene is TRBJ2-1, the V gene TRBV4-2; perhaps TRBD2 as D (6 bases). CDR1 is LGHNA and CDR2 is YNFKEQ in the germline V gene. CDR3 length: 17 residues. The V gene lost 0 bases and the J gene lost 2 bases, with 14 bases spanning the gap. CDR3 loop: CASSQDRIGRPYNEQFF. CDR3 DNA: TGTGCCAGCAGCCAAGATCGGATCGGGAGACCCTACAATGAGCAGTTCTTC.

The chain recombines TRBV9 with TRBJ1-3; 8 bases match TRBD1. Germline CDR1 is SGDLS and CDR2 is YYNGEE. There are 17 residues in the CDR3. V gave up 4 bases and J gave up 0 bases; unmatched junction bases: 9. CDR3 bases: TGTGCCAGCAGCCCAAGACAGGGGCCCTACTCTGGAAACACCATATATTTT. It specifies CASSPRQGPYSGNTIYF.

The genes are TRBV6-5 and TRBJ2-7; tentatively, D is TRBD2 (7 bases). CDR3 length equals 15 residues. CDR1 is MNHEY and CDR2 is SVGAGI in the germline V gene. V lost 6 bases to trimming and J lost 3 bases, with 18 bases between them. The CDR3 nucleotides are TGTGCCAGCAGAGCGCTAGCGGACAGCCTCTACGAGCAGTACTTC. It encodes CASRALADSLYEQYF.

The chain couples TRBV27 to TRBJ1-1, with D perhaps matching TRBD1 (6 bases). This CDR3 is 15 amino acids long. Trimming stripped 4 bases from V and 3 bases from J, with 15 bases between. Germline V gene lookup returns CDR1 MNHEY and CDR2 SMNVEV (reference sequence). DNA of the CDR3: TGTGCCAGCAGTTCTCCCAGGGGAGGGCACACTGAAGCTTTCTTT. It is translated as CASSSPRGGHTEAFF.

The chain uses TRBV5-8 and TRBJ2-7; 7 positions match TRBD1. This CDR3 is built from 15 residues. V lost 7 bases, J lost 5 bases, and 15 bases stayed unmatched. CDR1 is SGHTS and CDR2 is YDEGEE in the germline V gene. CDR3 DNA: TGTGCCAGCCCTAACAGGGGATTACCCCAGAACGAGCAGTACTTC. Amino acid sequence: CASPNRGLPQNEQYF.

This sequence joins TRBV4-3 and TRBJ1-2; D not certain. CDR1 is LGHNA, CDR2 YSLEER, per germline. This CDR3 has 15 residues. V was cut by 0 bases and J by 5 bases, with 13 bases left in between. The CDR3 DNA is TGCGCCAGCAGCCAAGACTGGAATTCGGGATATGGCTACACCTTC. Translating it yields CASSQDWNSGYGYTF.

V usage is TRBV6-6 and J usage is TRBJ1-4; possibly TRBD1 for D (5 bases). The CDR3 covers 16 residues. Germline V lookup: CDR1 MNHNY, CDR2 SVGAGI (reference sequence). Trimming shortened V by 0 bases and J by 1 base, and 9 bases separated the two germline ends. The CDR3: CASSYSQGITNEKLFF. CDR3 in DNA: TGTGCCAGCAGTTACTCGCAGGGTATAACTAATGAAAAACTGTTTTTT.

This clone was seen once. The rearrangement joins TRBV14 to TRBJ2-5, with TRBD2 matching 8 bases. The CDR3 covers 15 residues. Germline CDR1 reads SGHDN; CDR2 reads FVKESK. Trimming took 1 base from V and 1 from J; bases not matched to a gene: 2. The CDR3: CASSQGSGTQETQYF. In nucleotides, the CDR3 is TGTGCCAGCAGCCAAGGTAGCGGGACCCAAGAGACCCAGTACTTC.

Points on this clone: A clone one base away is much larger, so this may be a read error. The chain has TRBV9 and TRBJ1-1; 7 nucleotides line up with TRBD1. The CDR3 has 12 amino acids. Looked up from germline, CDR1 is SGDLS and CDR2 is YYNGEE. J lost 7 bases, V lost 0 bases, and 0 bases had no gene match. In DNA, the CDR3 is TGTGCCAGCAGCGTAGGGGACAGTGAAGCTTTCTTT. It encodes CASSVGDSEAFF.